This T cell receptor beta chain was recorded in a study of T cell repertoires in cytomegalovirus infection. CDR3 length: 12 amino acids. Germline CDR1 reads DFQATT; CDR2 reads SNEGSKA (reference sequence). V was clipped by 6 bases and J by 6 bases, with 12 bases between them. This clonotype was observed at least ten times. What it recognizes is unknown. From the reads, TCRdb called clonotypes with MiXCR, one entry per CDR3 protein. The sample consists of roughly 90,000 distinct CDR3 sequences, 20% to 30% of them appearing once. The chain is built from TRBV20-1 and TRBJ2-1; D assignment may be TRBD1 or TRBD2 (5 bases each). The sequence was collected from a human donor in good health (CMV status not recorded). Some clones in this sample may be carry-over from other donors' samples. The sequences come from CD8+ T cells from cultured PBMCs, collected from culture after CMV antigen stimulation. The CDR3 nucleotides are TGCAGTGCAAGGGGCGAGGGCAATGAGCAGTTCTTC. Residues: CSARGEGNEQFF.